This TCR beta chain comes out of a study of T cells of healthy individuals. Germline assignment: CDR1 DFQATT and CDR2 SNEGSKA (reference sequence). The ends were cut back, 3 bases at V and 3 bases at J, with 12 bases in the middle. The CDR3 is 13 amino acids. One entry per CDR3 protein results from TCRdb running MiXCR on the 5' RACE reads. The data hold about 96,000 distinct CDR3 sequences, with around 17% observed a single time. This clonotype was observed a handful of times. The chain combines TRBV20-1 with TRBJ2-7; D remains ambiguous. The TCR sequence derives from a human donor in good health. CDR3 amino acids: CSASGRVIYEQYF. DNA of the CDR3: TGCAGTGCTAGTGGTCGGGTGATCTACGAGCAGTACTTC.